A single sample is the source of the 31 T cell receptor beta chains below, sequenced in a study of cytomegalovirus exposure and HLA in healthy donors. PCR primers comprised 60 Vbeta and 13 Jbeta primers. This table comes from immunoSEQ multiplex PCR, and its TCRdb copy is limited to in-frame clones, with some not included. The sample has about 210,000 clones, roughly 87% seen once. The sample taken for sequencing was PBMCs. The source of these receptors is a boy between 2 and 10 years old in good health and CMV-seronegative.

The rearrangement uses TRBV6-4 and TRBJ2-1; no firm D call. Between the trimmed V and J ends, which lost 4 bases and 5 bases, there was a span of 9 bases. Looked up from germline, CDR1 is MRHNA and CDR2 is SNTAGT. This CDR3 spans 13 amino acids. CDR3 in amino acids: CASSARDNNEQFF. The CDR3 DNA reads TGTGCCAGCAGTGCCCGAGACAACAATGAGCAGTTCTTC.

For the CDR3, the DNA is TGTGCCAGTAGTATGCTTACAGGGGGAGCAACTAATGAAAAACTGTTTTTT. The encoded protein is CASSMLTGGATNEKLFF. The chain recombines TRBV19 with TRBJ1-4, with 8 bases fitting TRBD1. The J segment lost 0 bases and the V segment lost 3 bases, leaving 6 bases of the junction unmatched. The CDR3 extends over 17 amino acids. Germline V lookup: CDR1 LNHDA, CDR2 SQIVND (reference sequence).

The chain uses TRBV11-2 and TRBJ2-2; the match to TRBD2 covers 13 bases. The germline gives CDR1 SGHAT, CDR2 FQNNGV. This CDR3 has 19 residues. Trimming removed 6 bases from V and 5 bases from J; junction bases left unmatched: 15. This chain's CDR3 is CASRQHTSGGDEGTGELFF. CDR3 DNA sequence: TGTGCCAGCAGACAACATACTAGCGGGGGGGATGAGGGTACCGGGGAGCTGTTTTTT.

The chain employs TRBV5-1 and TRBJ2-1; TRBD2 aligns across 10 bases. CDR3 length: 14 amino acids. Per germline, CDR1 SGHRS and CDR2 YFSETQ. Unmatched junction bases numbered 4, after V lost 4 bases and J lost 6 bases. The CDR3 coding sequence is TGCGCCAGCAGCCCTAGCGGGAGAAGCAATGAGCAGTTCTTC. As protein: CASSPSGRSNEQFF.

This chain joins TRBV6-4 and TRBJ2-1; 9 bases align to TRBD2. Germline assignment: CDR1 MRHNA and CDR2 SNTAGT. The J segment lost 7 bases and the V segment lost 8 bases, leaving 9 bases of the junction unmatched. The CDR3 totals 14 residues. CDR3 nucleotide sequence: TGTGCCAGCGCCATTAGCGGGGGACCGAATGAGCAGTTCTTC. It yields the protein CASAISGGPNEQFF.

The chain joins TRBV4-2 to TRBJ2-3; 8 bases fit TRBD2. Germline values: CDR1 LGHNA, CDR2 YNFKEQ. The J segment lost 0 bases and the V segment lost 0 bases, leaving 5 bases of the junction unmatched. This CDR3 comprises 17 residues. The CDR3 is CASSQEGTGGSTDTQYF. CDR3 sequence (DNA): TGTGCCAGCAGCCAAGAGGGCACGGGGGGGAGCACAGATACGCAGTATTTT.

The genes are TRBV6-1 and TRBJ2-1; TRBD1 matches at 7 bases. CDR1 is MNHNS and CDR2 is SASEGT in the germline V gene. This CDR3 is 16 amino acids long. Trimming at V came to 3 bases and at J to 6 bases, leaving 11 bases not matched to a gene. In DNA form, the CDR3 reads TGTGCCAGCAGTGACGCAGGGACAGCGCCCCTCAATGAGCAGTTCTTC. Its translation: CASSDAGTAPLNEQFF.

The J gene is TRBJ1-3, the V gene TRBV9; D is undetermined. CDR1 is SGDLS and CDR2 is YYNGEE in the germline V gene. Trimming pared 3 bases from V and 1 base from J, leaving 8 bases between. The CDR3 length is 14 residues. The CDR3 spells CASSAQTSGNTIYF. CDR3 coding DNA: TGTGCCAGCAGCGCACAAACGTCTGGAAACACCATATATTTT.

The rearrangement joins TRBV29-1 to TRBJ2-2; D is possibly TRBD1 (6 bases). The germline CDR1 and CDR2 sequences are SQVTM and ANQGSEA. CDR3 size: 16 residues. Trimming removed 7 bases at V and 2 bases at J, with 20 bases between. The chain's CDR3 is CSGGFPPGDNTGELFF. As DNA, the CDR3 is TGCAGCGGGGGGTTTCCGCCAGGGGATAACACCGGGGAGCTGTTTTTT.

This clone was seen just once. V is TRBV5-1 and J is TRBJ1-2; 9 positions match TRBD1. The germline V gene encodes CDR1 SGHRS and CDR2 YFSETQ. V trimming: 7 bases; J trimming: 1 base; junction bases outside the gene matches: 8. The CDR3 consists of 15 residues. The DNA of the CDR3 is TGCGCCAGCTCACCCGGGACAGGGTTTAACTATGGCTACACCTTC. This sequence encodes CASSPGTGFNYGYTF.

The chain joins TRBV7-9 to TRBJ2-2, with 14 nucleotides matching TRBD2. The J segment lost 3 bases and the V segment lost 5 bases, leaving 5 bases of the junction unmatched. Germline CDR1 SEHNR, CDR2 FQNEAQ (reference sequence). The CDR3 consists of 17 residues. The CDR3 reads CASSRLAGGLYTGELFF. CDR3 bases: TGTGCCAGCAGCCGACTAGCGGGGGGGCTTTACACCGGGGAGCTGTTTTTT.

This clone showed up just a few times. V usage is TRBV5-6 and J usage is TRBJ2-5; TRBD2 is a possible D gene (6 bases). The CDR3 consists of 15 residues. Trimming pared 0 bases from V and 1 base from J, leaving 10 bases between. In germline, CDR1 is SGHDT, CDR2 YYEEEE. The CDR3 nucleotides read TGTGCCAGCAGCTTGGTGGGGGGTGGCCAAGAGACCCAGTACTTC. This codes for CASSLVGGGQETQYF.

The chain employs TRBV5-1 and TRBJ2-5; possibly TRBD2 for D (6 bases). V lost 2 bases, J lost 4 bases, and 18 bases lay in between. Germline V lookup: CDR1 SGHRS, CDR2 YFSETQ. This CDR3 has 16 amino acids. This CDR3 is CASSLDLAEPGETQYF. CDR3 sequence (DNA): TGCGCCAGCAGCTTAGACTTAGCGGAGCCGGGAGAGACCCAGTACTTC. The full variable domain, rest sourced from reference TRBV5-1 and TRBJ2-5, is KAGVTQTPRYLIKTRGQQVTLSCSPISGHRSVSWYQQTPGQGLQFLFEYFSETQRNKGNFPGRFSGRQFSNSRSEMNVSTLELGDSALYLCASSLDLAEPGETQYFGPGTRLLVL.

This CDR3 reads CASSQDLYVSYNEQFF. The CDR3 DNA is TGTGCCAGCAGCCAAGACCTCTATGTCTCCTACAATGAGCAGTTCTTC. J is TRBJ2-1 and V is TRBV14; D gene uncertain. The V gene lost 0 bases and the J gene lost 0 bases, with 9 bases spanning the gap. This CDR3 contains 16 residues. Germline V gene sequence: CDR1 SGHDN, CDR2 FVKESK.

This rearrangement joins TRBV28 to TRBJ1-1; no clear D gene. Germline CDR1 reads MDHEN; CDR2 reads SYDVKM. V lost 2 bases to trimming and J lost 0 bases, with 10 bases between them. This CDR3 is 15 amino acids long. The CDR3 region is CASSLVRGMNTEAFF. CDR3 DNA sequence: TGTGCCAGCAGTTTAGTGAGAGGTATGAACACTGAAGCTTTCTTT.

V gene TRBV7-2 combines with J gene TRBJ2-2; 7 nucleotides match TRBD2. CDR1 and CDR2 (germline): SGHTA, FQGNSA. With 2 bases clipped from V and 6 bases from J, the junction kept 15 bases outside the gene matches. The CDR3 covers 18 residues. The CDR3 here is CASSLFRGDRWASGELFF. CDR3 nucleotides: TGTGCCAGCAGCTTATTTCGGGGGGACCGTTGGGCCTCCGGGGAGCTGTTTTTT.

This chain links TRBV21-1 with TRBJ2-5; TRBD1, the table's D call, was not compared with the DNA. The tail of the sequence fits TRBJ2-7 better, so the J call may be wrong. TRBV21-1 counts as a pseudogene. This CDR3 comprises 15 residues. CDR3 sequence: CASSPRTGGGYEQYF. In DNA, the CDR3 is TGTGCCAGCAGCCCTAGGACAGGGGGCGGCTACGAGCAGTACTTC.

The chain recombines TRBV5-6 with TRBJ1-1; maybe TRBD1 (6 bases). V was pared by 0 bases and J by 4 bases, with 19 bases between. Germline loops: CDR1 SGHDT, CDR2 YYEEEE. The CDR3 is 17 residues long. The CDR3 DNA follows: TGTGCCAGCAGCTTGGCCGTTTCGGGGGGCAGAAGCACTGAAGCTTTCTTT. This codes for CASSLAVSGGRSTEAFF.

This chain connects TRBV11-2 to TRBJ2-3; 7 bases are a match to TRBD2. After removal of 8 bases from V and 6 bases from J, the junction contained 11 bases not matched to a gene. This CDR3 is 14 amino acids long. Germline CDR1 and CDR2: SGHAT and FQNNGV. The CDR3, as DNA: TGTGCCAGCGTGAGCGGGGTACTTGGGGATACGCAGTATTTT. As protein: CASVSGVLGDTQYF. Drawing the rest from reference TRBV11-2 and TRBJ2-3, the complete variable domain is EAGVAQSPRYKIIEKRQSVAFWCNPISGHATLYWYQQILGQGPKLLIQFQNNGVVDDSQLPKDRFSAERLKGVDSTLKIQPAKLEDSAVYLCASVSGVLGDTQYFGPGTRLTVL.

In this sample, this clone turned up a few times. This chain joins TRBV4-1 and TRBJ1-4; 7 nucleotides align to TRBD1. This CDR3 has 15 amino acids. V lost 0 bases to trimming and J lost 7 bases; unmatched junction nucleotides: 5. Germline V lookup: CDR1 MGHRA, CDR2 YSYEKL. The CDR3 sequence is CASSQDAQGVEKLFF. The CDR3, as DNA: TGCGCCAGCAGCCAAGATGCGCAGGGGGTTGAAAAACTGTTTTTT.

J is TRBJ2-7 and V is TRBV5-4; D possibly corresponds to TRBD1 (5 bases). Trimming took 2 bases from V and 3 from J, leaving 18 bases between them. Germline V gene data show CDR1 as SGHNT and CDR2 as YYREEE (reference sequence). This CDR3 spans 16 amino acids. CDR3 protein: CASSLSTGRSFYEQYF. CDR3 in DNA: TGTGCCAGCAGCTTATCAACAGGCCGTTCGTTCTACGAGCAGTACTTC.

This rearrangement joins TRBV30 to TRBJ1-3; D may be TRBD1 (5 bases). Germline CDR1 reads GTSNPN; CDR2 reads SVGIG (reference sequence). The V end lost 2 bases, the J end lost 7 bases, and 15 bases lay between the germline ends. The CDR3 is 14 residues long. The DNA of the CDR3 is TGTGCCTGGAGTAAGGGGAGGGGTTCGAACACCATATATTTT. Protein product: CAWSKGRGSNTIYF.

The J gene is TRBJ2-5, the V gene TRBV30; the match to TRBD1 covers 10 bases. The J segment lost 5 bases and the V segment lost 2 bases, leaving 11 bases of the junction unmatched. This CDR3 is built from 16 residues. Looked up from germline, CDR1 is GTSNPN and CDR2 is SVGIG (reference sequence). In DNA, the CDR3 is TGTGCCTGGAGTAAACGGCCGGGACAGGGGTCCGAGACCCAGTACTTC. Protein product: CAWSKRPGQGSETQYF.

Details on this clone: A junction end diverges from the germline sequence, so it may reflect a read error. The chain links TRBV6-4 to TRBJ2-3; a possible D gene is TRBD2 (5 bases). The germline CDR1 and CDR2 sequences are MRHNA and SNTAGT. The CDR3 length is 12 residues. CDR3: CASSPGTDTRYF. In DNA, the CDR3 is TGTGCCAGCAGTCCGGGAACAGATACGCGGTATTTT.

In DNA form, the CDR3 reads TGTGCCAGCAGCTTACATTCGGCGGGGGAGGGCTACACCTTC. Its translation: CASSLHSAGEGYTF. The chain combines TRBV7-9 with TRBJ1-2; D may be TRBD1 (5 bases). Germline CDR1 is SEHNR and CDR2 is FQNEAQ (reference sequence). V was clipped by 2 bases and J by 8 bases, with 15 bases between them. The CDR3 has 14 amino acids.

This rearrangement joins TRBV7-3 to TRBJ1-2; TRBD1 agrees at 8 bases. The CDR3 length is 13 residues. V shed 3 bases, J shed 8 bases, and the junction held 5 bases outside the gene matches. The germline V gene has CDR1 SGHTA and CDR2 FQGTGA. In DNA form, the CDR3 reads TGTGCCAGCAGCTTGACAGGGGAGATCGGCTACACCTTC. Residues: CASSLTGEIGYTF.

The J gene is TRBJ2-7, the V gene TRBV14; D might be TRBD2 (5 bases). CDR3 length: 14 residues. Looked up from germline, CDR1 is SGHDN and CDR2 is FVKESK. V lost 4 bases and J 2 bases, leaving 12 bases between the germline ends. The CDR3 bases are TGTGCCAGCAGCCCGATCAGAGGGCCCTACGAGCAGTACTTC. This sequence encodes CASSPIRGPYEQYF.

This clone came up once. The chain has TRBV7-8 and TRBJ1-5; D gene uncertain. The CDR3 runs to 15 residues. V gave up 1 base and J gave up 2 bases, with 9 bases separating them. The germline V gene encodes CDR1 SGHVS and CDR2 FQNEAQ. The CDR3 region has the DNA TGTGCCAGCAGCTTAGGGGAGTATGGCAATCAGCCCCAGCATTTT. It yields the protein CASSLGEYGNQPQHF.

The chain is built from TRBV27 and TRBJ2-7, with 7 bases matching TRBD2. The CDR3 is 13 amino acids. The germline CDR1 and CDR2 sequences are MNHEY and SMNVEV (reference sequence). The junction had 7 bases not matched to a gene; V was cut back by 5 bases and J by 6 bases. CDR3 coding DNA: TGTGCCAGCAGTCTAGGACTAGTCTCCGAGCAGTACTTC. It translates to CASSLGLVSEQYF.

The chain couples TRBV7-2 to TRBJ2-1, with 9 nucleotides matching TRBD2. V shed 6 bases, J shed 15 bases, and the junction held 12 bases outside the gene matches. This CDR3 is built from 13 residues. The germline gives CDR1 SGHTA, CDR2 FQGNSA. The CDR3 sequence is CASRRSASGKSFF. The CDR3 DNA follows: TGTGCCAGCAGGAGGTCGGCTAGCGGGAAGTCGTTCTTC.

This clone appeared a single time. The chain combines TRBV4-1 with TRBJ2-5, with TRBD1 matching over 9 bases. The J call could be wrong; TRBJ2-7 is a better fit for the DNA end. CDR3 length: 16 residues. Germline V lookup: CDR1 MGHRA, CDR2 YSYEKL. The CDR3 bases are TGCGCCAGCAGCCAAGTAACCCCGGGACAGGGCGACGAGCAGTACTTC. The encoded protein is CASSQVTPGQGDEQYF.